Listed here are 21 T cell receptor beta chains from one sample, sequenced in a study of shared clonotypes between healthy human individuals. Assay: immunoSEQ multiplex PCR; the TCRdb copy retains only in-frame clones and omits some. Here the sample spans almost 750,000 clones, 72% being singletons. The specimen sequenced was memory CD4+ T cells sorted from blood. Indicated subset: CD45RA-negative fraction. Receptors were obtained from a woman aged 25 to 39 in good health.

This clone showed up many times. This chain joins TRBV6-1 and TRBJ2-4; no firm D call. In germline, CDR1 is MNHNS, CDR2 SASEGT. The CDR3 runs 11 residues. Trimming pared 1 base from V and 7 bases from J, leaving 2 bases between. The CDR3 coding sequence is TGTGCCAGCAGTGAAGGGAACATTCAGTACTTC. It yields the protein CASSEGNIQYF.

Here the CDR3 reads CASNQGLSYNEQFF. CDR3 DNA sequence: TGTGCCAGCAATCAGGGTTTGTCCTACAATGAGCAGTTCTTC. The rearrangement uses TRBV25-1 and TRBJ2-1; tentative D call: TRBD1 (5 bases). Germline V lookup: CDR1 MGHDK, CDR2 SYGVNS. V gave up 7 bases and J gave up 1 base, with 11 bases separating them. The CDR3 length is 14 residues.

This clone has more than one count but fewer than ten. Other DNA sequences of this sample code for an identical CDR3. This chain uses TRBV11-2 with TRBJ2-1, with D perhaps matching TRBD2 (6 bases). The V end was cut by 1 base, the J end by 6 bases, with 13 bases between. This CDR3 comprises 15 residues. Germline V lookup: CDR1 SGHAT, CDR2 FQNNGV. The chain's CDR3 is CASSLGGTGVNEQFF. The CDR3 bases are TGTGCCAGCAGCTTAGGGGGGACGGGAGTCAATGAGCAGTTCTTC.

This rearrangement joins TRBV5-8 to TRBJ2-6; no clear D gene. The germline V gene has CDR1 SGHTS and CDR2 YDEGEE. The CDR3 totals 16 residues. Trimming took 0 bases from V and 0 from J, leaving 7 bases between them. CDR3 loop: CASSLESGSGANVLTF. The CDR3 DNA sequence: TGTGCCAGCAGCTTGGAGTCAGGCTCTGGGGCCAACGTCCTGACTTTC.

The gene calls are TRBV4-1 and TRBJ2-3; TRBD2 matches 12 bases. Looked up from germline, CDR1 is MGHRA and CDR2 is YSYEKL. There are 16 residues in the CDR3. J lost 0 bases, V lost 5 bases, and 3 bases had no gene match. The CDR3 protein is CASSSLAGGSTDTQYF. In nucleotides, the CDR3 is TGCGCCAGCAGCTCTCTAGCGGGAGGGAGCACAGATACGCAGTATTTT.

V usage is TRBV29-1 and J usage is TRBJ2-7, with 10 positions matching TRBD1. The germline V gene encodes CDR1 SQVTM and CDR2 ANQGSEA. Unmatched junction bases numbered 7, after V lost 6 bases and J lost 2 bases. The CDR3 has 14 residues. The CDR3 reads CSVHPGQGTYEQYF. CDR3 sequence (DNA): TGCAGCGTGCACCCGGGACAGGGGACCTACGAGCAGTACTTC.

V is TRBV27 and J is TRBJ1-2; maybe TRBD1 (6 bases). Trimming removed 5 bases at V and 4 bases at J, with 11 bases between. Germline-derived CDR1 and CDR2 are MNHEY and SMNVEV (reference sequence). The CDR3 spans 13 residues. CDR3 nucleotides: TGTGCCAGCAGTAGGATGGACAGCTATGGCTACACCTTC. It yields the protein CASSRMDSYGYTF.

This clone has only a few counts. This chain joins TRBV28 and TRBJ1-2, with a tentative D call TRBD1 (6 bases). The CDR3 consists of 13 residues. Germline CDR1 and CDR2: MDHEN and SYDVKM. Between the trimmed V and J ends, which lost 4 bases and 2 bases, there was a span of 8 bases. The CDR3 loop reads CASSSTGNYGYTF. The CDR3 bases are TGTGCCAGCAGTTCCACAGGGAACTATGGCTACACCTTC.

The J gene is TRBJ2-5, the V gene TRBV12-2; the table's D call TRBD2 went unverified against the DNA. TRBV12-2 is a recognized pseudogene. The CDR3 has 13 amino acids. CDR3 in DNA: TGTGCAGTCTGGACTAGCGGTAAAGAGACCCAGTACTTC. Residues: CAVWTSGKETQYF.

The J gene is TRBJ2-2, the V gene TRBV7-2; D is tentatively TRBD1 or TRBD2 (5 bases each). V was shortened by 1 base and J by 3 bases, with 9 bases between the two germline ends. CDR3 length: 15 amino acids. CDR1 is SGHTA, CDR2 FQGNSA, per germline. The CDR3 nucleotides read TGTGCCAGCAGCTTAGAGGTGGGGGACACCGGGGAGCTGTTTTTT. It encodes CASSLEVGDTGELFF. The variable domain in full, completed from reference TRBV7-2 and TRBJ2-2, reads GAGVSQSPSNKVTEKGKDVELRCDPISGHTALYWYRQSLGQGLEFLIYFQGNSAPDKSGLPSDRFSAERTGGSVSTLTIQRTQQEDSAVYLCASSLEVGDTGELFFGEGSRLTVL.

The rearrangement joins TRBV19 to TRBJ1-1; no clear D. The V end lost 3 bases, the J end lost 1 base, and 15 bases lay between the germline ends. CDR1 and CDR2 (germline): LNHDA, SQIVND (reference sequence). This CDR3 spans 16 amino acids. The CDR3 nucleotides read TGTGCCAGTAGTATGCGCGGTTGGAATGGGAACACTGAAGCTTTCTTT. This codes for CASSMRGWNGNTEAFF.

CDR3 in DNA: TGTGCCAGCAGCTTGGCCCCGGTGGGACCGGCGAGCGAGCAGTACTTC. The encoded protein is CASSLAPVGPASEQYF. The chain carries TRBV5-4 and TRBJ2-7; D could derive from TRBD1 or TRBD2 (5 bases each). Trimming took off 0 bases at V and 6 bases at J, with 19 bases between the two ends. The germline CDR1 and CDR2 sequences are SGHNT and YYREEE (reference sequence). CDR3 length: 16 residues. The full variable domain, completed using reference TRBV5-4 and TRBJ2-7, is ETGVTQSPTHLIKTRGQQVTLRCSSQSGHNTVSWYQQALGQGPQFIFQYYREEENGRGNFPPRFSGLQFPNYSSELNVNALELDDSALYLCASSLAPVGPASEQYFGPGTRLTVT.

The chain links TRBV27 to TRBJ1-6, with D possibly TRBD1 on 5 matching bases. The CDR3 totals 14 residues. Trimming stripped 3 bases from V and 7 bases from J, with 10 bases between. Germline lookup yields CDR1 MNHEY and CDR2 SMNVEV (reference sequence). The CDR3 nucleotides read TGTGCCAGCAGTTTCTGGGGGAGGAATTCACCCCTCCACTTT. Protein: CASSFWGRNSPLHF.

The chain uses TRBV5-1 and TRBJ2-2; D remains ambiguous. Trimming took off 7 bases at V and 0 bases at J, with 10 bases between the two ends. Per germline, CDR1 SGHRS and CDR2 YFSETQ. The CDR3 contains 14 residues. CDR3 DNA: TGCGCCAGCTCCAGCGCGTCGAACACCGGGGAGCTGTTTTTT. Amino acids: CASSSASNTGELFF.

The chain uses TRBV14 and TRBJ2-3; the D is unclear. The CDR3 extends over 17 amino acids. V was pared by 0 bases and J by 0 bases, with 13 bases between. Germline CDR1 and CDR2: SGHDN and FVKESK. The chain's CDR3 is CASSQDLRAVSTDTQYF. CDR3 bases: TGTGCCAGCAGCCAAGATCTACGGGCAGTTAGCACAGATACGCAGTATTTT.

The chain is built from TRBV28 and TRBJ1-2, with TRBD1 matching 9 bases. V was pared by 6 bases and J by 8 bases, with 4 bases of the junction left unmatched. This CDR3 spans 12 amino acids. Germline V gene data show CDR1 as MDHEN and CDR2 as SYDVKM. CDR3 loop: CASSGTGSGYTF. CDR3 nucleotide sequence: TGTGCCAGCAGCGGGACAGGGAGCGGCTACACCTTC.

Details on this clone: Other DNA variants within this sample encode the same CDR3. The V call is TRBV2, the J call TRBJ2-1; D is unclear. This CDR3 has 11 amino acids. Germline V lookup: CDR1 SNHLY, CDR2 FYNNEI. V lost 4 bases and J 6 bases, leaving 4 bases between the germline ends. CDR3 protein: CASSGSNEQFF. CDR3 nucleotide sequence: TGTGCCAGCAGTGGTAGCAATGAGCAGTTCTTC.

In DNA form, the CDR3 reads TGCAGCGTTGGGTGGACGTCGGACACTGAAGCTTTCTTT. Translated: CSVGWTSDTEAFF. This chain joins TRBV29-1 and TRBJ1-1; D unclear. Germline CDR1 and CDR2: SQVTM and ANQGSEA. The germline V and J ends were trimmed by 4 bases and 3 bases, with 12 bases remaining between them. The CDR3 contains 13 residues.

V usage is TRBV19 and J usage is TRBJ2-5; D unclear. The CDR3 covers 14 residues. Trimming pared 6 bases from V and 5 bases from J, leaving 16 bases between. Germline CDR1 is LNHDA and CDR2 is SQIVND (reference sequence). The chain's CDR3 is CASSKKSVGETQYF. CDR3 nucleotides: TGTGCCAGTAGCAAAAAATCCGTCGGGGAGACCCAGTACTTC.

The chain carries TRBV27 and TRBJ1-6; D is possibly TRBD1 (5 bases). There are 14 residues in the CDR3. Trimming shortened V by 3 bases and J by 9 bases, and 12 bases separated the two germline ends. Per the germline V gene, CDR1 is MNHEY and CDR2 is SMNVEV (reference sequence). CDR3 in amino acids: CASSFRQGRSPLHF. In nucleotides, the CDR3 is TGTGCCAGCAGTTTCAGGCAGGGCCGTTCACCCCTCCACTTT.

V gene TRBV5-1 combines with J gene TRBJ2-7; 12 positions agree with TRBD2. With 4 bases clipped from V and 2 bases from J, the junction kept 7 bases outside the gene matches. Germline V gives CDR1 SGHRS, CDR2 YFSETQ. The CDR3 has 16 amino acids. CDR3 sequence: CASSLGGLAGTYEQYF. The DNA for the CDR3 is TGCGCCAGCAGCCTGGGAGGACTAGCGGGGACCTACGAGCAGTACTTC.